The table lists the clone carrying this TCR beta chain with a few counts. Its antigen is unknown. These data come from a study of cytomegalovirus exposure and HLA in healthy donors. With 60 Vbeta and 13 Jbeta primers, the PCR was carried out. The table came from immunoSEQ multiplex PCR; TCRdb's copy has only in-frame clones and leaves some out. The table records about 130,000 clones, 8.5% of them present only once. Overall study results and limits: Cytomegalovirus status was reportedly diagnosed by the classifier with high sensitivity and specificity.

This CDR3 is built from 15 residues. The germline V gene has CDR1 MGHRA and CDR2 YSYEKL. J gave up 6 bases and V 3 bases, and 9 bases lay outside the gene matches. The chain is built from TRBV4-1 and TRBJ1-2, with 8 bases matching TRBD1. The sequence derives from a middle-aged man in good health and CMV-seronegative. The specimen was PBMCs. Here the CDR3 reads CASSHLDRVNDGYTF. DNA of the CDR3: TGCGCCAGCAGCCATCTGGACAGGGTCAACGATGGCTACACCTTC.